The 8 T cell receptor beta chains in this list originate from one sample, sequenced in a study of blood T cell repertoires in COVID-19. Here immunoSEQ multiplex PCR was the method, and the copy in TCRdb shows in-frame clones only, minus some. The table lists tens of thousands of clones, about 86% of them singletons. Sequencing used peripheral blood. All receptors derive from a man between 65 and 85 years old with active COVID-19.

This clone was seen once. V gene TRBV7-2 combines with J gene TRBJ1-2; 7 bases agree with TRBD1. The germline V gene has CDR1 SGHTA and CDR2 FQGNSA. Trimming took 1 base from V and 4 from J; bases not matched to a gene: 6. The CDR3 covers 15 residues. CDR3 residues: CASSLVRAGGYGYTF. CDR3 nucleotide sequence: TGTGCCAGCAGCTTAGTTAGGGCAGGGGGCTATGGCTACACCTTC.

J is TRBJ1-1 and V is TRBV5-1; D perhaps matches TRBD1 (5 bases). This CDR3 has 16 amino acids. The V end was cut by 1 base, the J end by 3 bases, with 16 bases between. Germline lookup yields CDR1 SGHRS and CDR2 YFSETQ. The CDR3 region is CASSLFSPGIDTEAFF. The CDR3 bases are TGCGCCAGCAGCTTGTTTTCCCCAGGGATAGACACTGAAGCTTTCTTT.

Here the CDR3 DNA reads TGCGCCAGCAGCCGGGGCAGTGGGGTAGACACTGAAGCTTTCTTT. Protein: CASSRGSGVDTEAFF. This chain uses TRBV4-3 with TRBJ1-1; perhaps TRBD1 as D (5 bases). V lost 4 bases and J lost 3, with 15 bases in between. Germline loops: CDR1 LGHNA, CDR2 YSLEER. The CDR3 is 15 amino acids.

This clone was recorded only once. J is TRBJ2-3 and V is TRBV6-1; TRBD2 is a possible D gene (6 bases). The germline CDR1 and CDR2 sequences are MNHNS and SASEGT. The CDR3 consists of 14 residues. V was cut by 0 bases and J by 10 bases, with 14 bases left in between. The CDR3, as DNA: TGTGCCAGCAGTGAAGCGCAAAGGGCTAGCGCGCAGTATTTT. Translated, it gives CASSEAQRASAQYF.

The count of this clone is one. The V call is TRBV6-2 or TRBV6-3, the J call TRBJ2-6; D uncertain. The CDR3 sequence is 15 residues long. The ends were cut back, 6 bases at V and 1 base at J, with 10 bases in the middle. The germline V gene has CDR1 MNHEY and CDR2 SVGEGT. The CDR3 sequence is CASSLFGSGANVLTF. CDR3 nucleotide sequence: TGTGCCAGCAGCCTTTTCGGTTCTGGGGCCAACGTCCTGACTTTC.

The chain uses TRBV9 and TRBJ2-7; D unresolved. Germline loops: CDR1 SGDLS, CDR2 YYNGEE. The CDR3 loop spans 13 amino acids. The germline V and J ends were trimmed by 4 bases and 6 bases, with 14 bases remaining between them. The CDR3 sequence is CASSLTGVGEQYF. The DNA of the CDR3 is TGTGCCAGCAGCCTAACCGGAGTGGGCGAGCAGTACTTC.

The CDR3: CASSQDRDWLAGDPNTGELFF. The DNA of the CDR3 is TGTGCCAGCAGCCAAGATCGAGACTGGCTAGCGGGGGACCCGAACACCGGGGAGCTGTTTTTT. The chain links TRBV14 to TRBJ2-2, with 10 bases matching TRBD2. The CDR3 has 21 amino acids. V lost 0 bases, J lost 0 bases, and 13 bases stayed unmatched. Germline V gene lookup returns CDR1 SGHDN and CDR2 FVKESK.

This chain uses TRBV4-1 with TRBJ1-3; D unresolved. The CDR3 has 14 residues. Germline CDR1 is MGHRA and CDR2 is YSYEKL. Trimming cost V 1 base and J 6 bases, with 10 bases left between them. The CDR3 loop reads CASSQGLLVNTIYF. For the CDR3, the DNA is TGCGCCAGCAGCCAAGGACTCCTCGTAAACACCATATATTTT.